This TCR beta chain was observed in a study of blood T cells in healthy people across ages. To note about this clonotype: Its antigen is unidentified.

Study results and limitations: CMV status of donors was unknown, possibly confounding expanded clonotype changes.

Germline CDR1 is MNHEY and CDR2 is SMNVEV (reference sequence). The CDR3 is 15 residues long. Trimming stripped 5 bases from V and 0 bases from J, with 14 bases between. Through a sample-barcoded 5' primer and a J-beta primer mix, a second PCR was run for roughly 7 to 12 cycles. TCRdb re-derived calls from the 5' RACE reads in MiXCR, one entry per CDR3 protein. Altogether about 730,000 distinct CDR3 sequences are present, around 40% being singletons, with the ten largest covering roughly 19%. Source material: blood. The V gene is TRBV27, the J gene TRBJ2-7; no firm D call. This TCR was recovered from a woman in her fifties or sixties in good health. The CDR3 DNA follows: TGTGCCAGCAGTCCCAACGACGGGCGCTCCTACGAGCAGTACTTC. It specifies CASSPNDGRSYEQYF.